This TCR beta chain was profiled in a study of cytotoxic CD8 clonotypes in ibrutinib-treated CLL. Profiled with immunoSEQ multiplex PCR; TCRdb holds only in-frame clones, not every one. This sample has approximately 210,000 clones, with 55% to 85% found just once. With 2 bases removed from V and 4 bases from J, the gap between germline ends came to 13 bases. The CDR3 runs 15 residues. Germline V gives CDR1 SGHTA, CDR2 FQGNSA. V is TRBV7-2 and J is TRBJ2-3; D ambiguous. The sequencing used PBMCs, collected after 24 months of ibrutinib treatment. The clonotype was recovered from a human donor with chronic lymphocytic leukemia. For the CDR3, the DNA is TGTGCCAGCAGCTTATACGGTTCAACCGCAGATACGCAGTATTTT. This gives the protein CASSLYGSTADTQYF. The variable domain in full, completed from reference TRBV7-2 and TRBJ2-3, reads GAGVSQSPSNKVTEKGKDVELRCDPISGHTALYWYRQSLGQGLEFLIYFQGNSAPDKSGLPSDRFSAERTGGSVSTLTIQRTQQEDSAVYLCASSLYGSTADTQYFGPGTRLTVL.